What follows is one T cell receptor (beta chain) and its context. Germline V lookup: CDR1 LNHDA, CDR2 SQIVND (reference sequence). This CDR3 comprises 12 residues. The V and J ends lost 3 bases and 5 bases respectively, with 5 bases between them. These data belong to a study of T-cell memory formation after mild COVID-19. MiXCR was run by TCRdb on the 5' RACE reads, yielding one entry per CDR3 protein. The sample lists about 400,000 distinct CDR3 sequences, roughly 24% occurring once. This TCR came from an adult woman who had mild COVID-19 (a few samples of this study predate the infection). Cell type and time point are not known. The material sequenced was PBMCs or a T cell subset sorted from them (not recorded which). The J gene is TRBJ2-1, the V gene TRBV19; D ambiguous. CDR3 sequence (DNA): TGTGCCAGTAGTATCGTTGACAATGAGCAGTTCTTC. It codes for CASSIVDNEQFF.